The clone carrying this T cell receptor (beta chain) has at least ten counts. What it recognizes is unknown. A single base separates this from a much larger clone, so it may be a read error. The sample is drawn from a study of T cells in Graves' hyperthyroidism and ophthalmopathy. Whole-study results and caveats: Most expanded thyroid clonotypes above 0.001 recurred in blood.

Regions amplified from RNA transcripts were the TCR beta CDR3 regions. First-round RT-PCR with HTBI primers amplified the TCR CDR3 region. TCRdb recomputed calls from the multiplex PCR reads with MiXCR, one row per CDR3 protein. The table includes approximately 98,000 distinct CDR3 sequences, roughly 40% detected once. The sequenced sample consisted of peripheral blood or thyroid tissue (not recorded which). The clonotype originates from a woman in her 30s with Graves' hyperthyroidism.

The CDR3 here is CASSLAGSPLRF. CDR3 nucleotides: TGTGCCAGCAGCTTGGCAGGGTCACCCCTCCGCTTT. The chain is built from TRBV11-2 and TRBJ1-6; D is perhaps TRBD1 (5 bases). Germline-derived CDR1 and CDR2 are SGHAT and FQNNGV. The CDR3 runs 12 residues.